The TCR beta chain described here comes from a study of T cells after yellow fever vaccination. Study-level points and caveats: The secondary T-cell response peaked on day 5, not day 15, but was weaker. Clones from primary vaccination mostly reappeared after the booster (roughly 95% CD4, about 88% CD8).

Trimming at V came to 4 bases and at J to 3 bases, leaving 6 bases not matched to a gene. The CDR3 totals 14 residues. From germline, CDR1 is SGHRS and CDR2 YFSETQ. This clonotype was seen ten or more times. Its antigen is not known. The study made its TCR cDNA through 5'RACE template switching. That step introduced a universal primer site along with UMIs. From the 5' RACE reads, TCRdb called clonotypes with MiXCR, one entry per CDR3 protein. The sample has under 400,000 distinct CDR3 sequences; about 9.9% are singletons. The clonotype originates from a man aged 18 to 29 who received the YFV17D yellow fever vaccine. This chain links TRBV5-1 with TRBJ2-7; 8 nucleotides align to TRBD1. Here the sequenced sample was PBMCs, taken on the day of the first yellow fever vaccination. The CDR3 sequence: CASSPRQGLYEQYF. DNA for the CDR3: TGCGCCAGCAGCCCGAGACAGGGGCTCTACGAGCAGTACTTC.